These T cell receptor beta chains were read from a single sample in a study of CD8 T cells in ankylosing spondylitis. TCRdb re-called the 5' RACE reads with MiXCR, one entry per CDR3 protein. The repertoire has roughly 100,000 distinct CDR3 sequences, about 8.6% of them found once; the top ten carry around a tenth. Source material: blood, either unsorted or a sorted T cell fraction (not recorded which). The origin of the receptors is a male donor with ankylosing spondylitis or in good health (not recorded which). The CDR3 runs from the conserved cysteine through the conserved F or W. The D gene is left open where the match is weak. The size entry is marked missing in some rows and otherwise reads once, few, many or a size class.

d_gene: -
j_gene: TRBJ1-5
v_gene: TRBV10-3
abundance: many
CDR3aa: CAIGGGSGPQHF
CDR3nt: TGTGCCATCGGGGGGGGTTCGGGGCCCCAGCATTTT

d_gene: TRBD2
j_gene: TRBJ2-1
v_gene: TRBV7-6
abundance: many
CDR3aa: CASSLALAVYNEQFF
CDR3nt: TGTGCCAGCAGCTTGGCACTAGCGGTATACAATGAGCAGTTCTTC

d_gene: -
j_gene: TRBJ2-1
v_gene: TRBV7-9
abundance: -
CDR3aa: CASSPPGGGSYNEQFF
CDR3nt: TGTGCCAGCAGCCCCCCGGGCGGAGGCTCCTACAATGAGCAGTTCTTC

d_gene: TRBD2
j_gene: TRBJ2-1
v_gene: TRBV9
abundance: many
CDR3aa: CASSVGGRGRNNEQFF
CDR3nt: TGTGCCAGCAGCGTAGGAGGGCGGGGGAGAAACAATGAGCAGTTCTTC

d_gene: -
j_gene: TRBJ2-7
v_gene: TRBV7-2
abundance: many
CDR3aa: CASSLVMASVEQYF
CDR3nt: TGTGCCAGCAGCTTAGTGATGGCCAGTGTCGAGCAGTACTTC

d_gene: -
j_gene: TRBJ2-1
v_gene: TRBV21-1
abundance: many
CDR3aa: CASTQRIDSRRSYNEQFF
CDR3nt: TGTGCCAGCACCCAAAGGATTGACTCCCGTAGGTCCTACAATGAGCAGTTCTTC

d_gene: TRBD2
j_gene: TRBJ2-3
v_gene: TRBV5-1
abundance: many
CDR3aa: CASSRGLAGADTQYF
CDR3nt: TGCGCCAGCAGCCGGGGACTAGCGGGAGCAGATACGCAGTATTTT

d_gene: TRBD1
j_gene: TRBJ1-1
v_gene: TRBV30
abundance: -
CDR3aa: CACQTGGFNTEAFF
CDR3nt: TGTGCCTGCCAGACAGGGGGCTTTAACACTGAAGCTTTCTTT

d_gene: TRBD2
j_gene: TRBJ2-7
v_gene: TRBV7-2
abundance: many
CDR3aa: CASSSGLAGATRWEQYF
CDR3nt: TGTGCCAGCAGCTCGGGACTAGCGGGGGCCACACGATGGGAGCAGTACTTC

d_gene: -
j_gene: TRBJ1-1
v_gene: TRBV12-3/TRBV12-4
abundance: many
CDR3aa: CASRGGGWYTEAFF
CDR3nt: TGTGCCAGCAGGGGCGGGGGTTGGTACACTGAAGCTTTCTTT

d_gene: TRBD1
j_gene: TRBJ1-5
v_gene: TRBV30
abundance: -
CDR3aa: CACSPKGTGHGPQHF
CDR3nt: TGTGCCTGCTCTCCCAAGGGGACAGGGCATGGGCCCCAGCATTTT

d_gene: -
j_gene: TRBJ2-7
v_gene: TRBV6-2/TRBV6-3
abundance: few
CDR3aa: CASSYSYRLRAYEQYF
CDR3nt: TGTGCCAGCAGTTACTCATACAGGCTTAGGGCCTACGAGCAGTACTTC

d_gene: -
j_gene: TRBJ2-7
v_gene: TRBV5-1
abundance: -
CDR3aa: CASSRIGGLSTYEQYF
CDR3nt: TGCGCCAGCAGCCGGATTGGGGGCCTTTCGACCTACGAGCAGTACTTC

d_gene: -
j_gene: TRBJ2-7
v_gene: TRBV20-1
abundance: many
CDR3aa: CSAVGLASNYEQYF
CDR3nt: TGCAGTGCGGTCGGGTTAGCCTCAAACTACGAGCAGTACTTC

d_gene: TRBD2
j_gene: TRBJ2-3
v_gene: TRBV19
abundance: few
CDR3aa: CASRPLAGERDTQYF
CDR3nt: TGTGCCAGTAGACCTCTAGCGGGAGAGAGAGATACGCAGTATTTT

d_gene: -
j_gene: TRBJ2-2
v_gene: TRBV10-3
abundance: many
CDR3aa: CAISASGNTGELFF
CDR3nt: TGTGCCATCAGTGCGAGCGGGAACACCGGGGAGCTGTTTTTT

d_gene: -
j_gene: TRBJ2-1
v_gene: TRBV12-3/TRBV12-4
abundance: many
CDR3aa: CASSFPSGDPNEQFF
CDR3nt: TGTGCCAGCAGTTTCCCGTCGGGTGATCCCAATGAGCAGTTCTTC

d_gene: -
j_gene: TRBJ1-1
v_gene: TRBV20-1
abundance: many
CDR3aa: CSSRRGMNTEAFF
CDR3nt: TGCAGTAGTAGAAGGGGCATGAACACTGAAGCTTTCTTT

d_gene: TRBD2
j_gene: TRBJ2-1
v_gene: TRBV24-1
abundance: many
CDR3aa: CATSDLPTSGRISYNEQFF
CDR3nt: TGTGCCACCAGTGATTTGCCGACTAGCGGGAGGATCTCCTACAATGAGCAGTTCTTC

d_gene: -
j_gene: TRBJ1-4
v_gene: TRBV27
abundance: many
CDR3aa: CASSPRGGEKLFF
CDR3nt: TGTGCCAGCAGTCCAAGGGGGGGCGAAAAACTGTTTTTT

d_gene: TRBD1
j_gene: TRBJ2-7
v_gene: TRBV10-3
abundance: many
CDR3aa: CAIGNRDRGASYEQYF
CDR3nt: TGTGCCATCGGGAATAGGGACAGAGGGGCCTCCTACGAGCAGTACTTC

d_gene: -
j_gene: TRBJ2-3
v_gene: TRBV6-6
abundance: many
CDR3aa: CASNYLRTDTQYF
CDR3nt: TGTGCCAGCAACTACCTTAGGACAGATACGCAGTATTTT

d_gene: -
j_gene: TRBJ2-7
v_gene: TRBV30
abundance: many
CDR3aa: CAWSGQNEQYF
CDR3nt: TGTGCCTGGAGTGGCCAGAACGAGCAGTACTTC

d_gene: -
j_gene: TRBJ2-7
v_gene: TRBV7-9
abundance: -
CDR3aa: CASSLDGPSYYEQYF
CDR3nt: TGTGCCAGCAGCTTAGATGGGCCTTCCTACTACGAGCAGTACTTC

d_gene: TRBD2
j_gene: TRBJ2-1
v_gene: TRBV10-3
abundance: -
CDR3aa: CAISESILAGNEQLF
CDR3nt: TGTGCCATCAGTGAGTCGATACTAGCGGGGAATGAGCAGCTCTTC

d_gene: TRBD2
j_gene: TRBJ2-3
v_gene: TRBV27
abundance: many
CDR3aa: CASHRTSGRSPGTDTQYF
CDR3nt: TGTGCCAGCCACCGAACTAGCGGGAGGTCCCCGGGCACAGATACGCAGTATTTT

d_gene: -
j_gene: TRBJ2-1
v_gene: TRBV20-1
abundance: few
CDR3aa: CSASGHSYNEQFF
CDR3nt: TGCAGTGCCAGCGGCCACTCCTACAATGAGCAGTTCTTC

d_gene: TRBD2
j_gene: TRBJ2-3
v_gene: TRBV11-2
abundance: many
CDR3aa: CASSVGTTGDTQYF
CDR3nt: TGTGCCAGCAGCGTGGGGACTACCGGAGATACGCAGTATTTT

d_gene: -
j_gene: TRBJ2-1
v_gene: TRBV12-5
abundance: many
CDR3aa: CASGPTWVYYENEQFF
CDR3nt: TGTGCTAGTGGTCCCACGTGGGTATATTACGAGAATGAGCAGTTCTTC

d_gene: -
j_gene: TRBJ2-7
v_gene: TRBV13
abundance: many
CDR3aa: CASRVGGSSYEQYF
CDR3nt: TGTGCCAGCAGGGTGGGAGGAAGCTCCTACGAGCAGTACTTC

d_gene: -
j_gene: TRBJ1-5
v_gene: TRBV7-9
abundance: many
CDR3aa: CASSFRESNQPQHF
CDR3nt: TGTGCCAGCAGCTTCAGGGAGAGCAATCAGCCCCAGCATTTT

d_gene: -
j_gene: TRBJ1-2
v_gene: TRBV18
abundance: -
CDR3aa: CASSPTAGIDGYTF
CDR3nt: TGTGCCAGCTCACCAACAGCGGGGATAGATGGCTACACCTTC

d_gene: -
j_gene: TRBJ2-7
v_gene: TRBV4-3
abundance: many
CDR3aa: CASSQDRAGRMGPNGYEQYF
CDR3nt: TGCGCCAGCAGCCAAGATCGGGCAGGGAGAATGGGCCCAAATGGGTACGAGCAGTACTTC

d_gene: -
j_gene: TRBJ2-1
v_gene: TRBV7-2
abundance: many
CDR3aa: CASSSFHEQFF
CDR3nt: TGTGCCAGCAGCTCTTTCCATGAGCAGTTCTTC

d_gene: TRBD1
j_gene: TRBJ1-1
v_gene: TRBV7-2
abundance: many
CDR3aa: CASSPTGANTEPFF
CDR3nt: TGTGCCAGCAGCCCGACAGGGGCGAACACTGAACCTTTCTTT

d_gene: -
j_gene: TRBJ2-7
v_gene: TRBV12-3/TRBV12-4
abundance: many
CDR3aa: CASSFGYTYEQYF
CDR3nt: TGTGCCAGCAGTTTTGGATATACCTACGAGCAGTACTTC

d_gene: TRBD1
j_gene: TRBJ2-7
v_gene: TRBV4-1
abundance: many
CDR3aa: CASSPGQTTYEQYF
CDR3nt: TGCGCCAGCAGCCCGGGACAGACCACATACGAGCAGTACTTC

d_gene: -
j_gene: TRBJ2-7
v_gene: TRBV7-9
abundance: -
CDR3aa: CASSPVREYEQYF
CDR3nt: TGTGCCAGCAGCCCCGTCAGGGAGTACGAGCAGTACTTC

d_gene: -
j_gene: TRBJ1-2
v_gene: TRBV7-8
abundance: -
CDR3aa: CASSPLGAGPYGYTF
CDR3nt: TGTGCCAGCAGCCCCTTGGGGGCAGGTCCCTATGGCTACACCTTC

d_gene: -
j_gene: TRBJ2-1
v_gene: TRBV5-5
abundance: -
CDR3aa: CASSFESSYNEQFF
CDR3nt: TGTGCCAGCAGCTTTGAGAGCTCCTACAATGAGCAGTTCTTC

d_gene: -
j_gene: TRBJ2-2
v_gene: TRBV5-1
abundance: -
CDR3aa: CANSLMDTGELFF
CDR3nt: TGCGCCAACAGCTTGATGGACACCGGGGAGCTGTTTTTT

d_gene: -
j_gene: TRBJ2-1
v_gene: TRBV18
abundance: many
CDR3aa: CASSPSAGNEQFF
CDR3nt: TGTGCCAGCTCACCGTCGGCGGGGAATGAGCAGTTCTTC